This T cell receptor (beta chain) stems from a study of blood T cell repertoires in COVID-19. While infection was still active, Seattle patients were enrolled and then followed longitudinally. Profiled with immunoSEQ multiplex PCR; TCRdb holds only in-frame clones, not every one. The sample includes roughly 400,000 clones, around 87% of them seen just once. This CDR3 has 15 amino acids. Trimming shortened V by 2 bases and J by 5 bases, and 13 bases separated the two germline ends. Germline V gene lookup returns CDR1 MNHEY and CDR2 SVGAGI. This clone showed up just once. The rearrangement uses TRBV6-5 and TRBJ2-1; D is possibly TRBD2 (7 bases). The specimen sequenced was peripheral blood. This TCR came from an older woman with COVID-19, enrolled during active disease. The CDR3 protein is CASSYPKGGNNEQFF. Written as DNA, the CDR3 is TGTGCCAGCAGTTACCCGAAGGGGGGGAACAATGAGCAGTTCTTC.